The 5 T cell receptor beta chains listed next were all sequenced from one sample in a study of cytomegalovirus exposure and HLA in healthy donors. It was with 60 Vbeta and 13 Jbeta primers that the PCR ran. Clones were read by immunoSEQ multiplex PCR, and TCRdb kept only the in-frame ones, dropping some. The sample has 150,000 or so clones, 72% seen once. Sequencing was performed on PBMCs. The receptors stem from a human donor in good health.

The CDR3 DNA follows: TGTGCCAGCACCCAGAACACTGAAGCTTTCTTT. Translating gives CASTQNTEAFF. V usage is TRBV27 and J usage is TRBJ1-1, with D hard to call. The CDR3 consists of 11 residues. Trimming pared 7 bases from V and 1 base from J, leaving 4 bases between. Germline V gives CDR1 MNHEY, CDR2 SMNVEV (reference sequence).

This clone was seen a handful of times. The chain couples TRBV6-6 to TRBJ2-3, with no clear D. Trimming pared 6 bases from V and 4 bases from J, leaving 11 bases between. CDR1 and CDR2 from the germline V gene are MNHNY and SVGAGI (reference sequence). The CDR3 has 13 amino acids. The CDR3 loop reads CASRRERADTQYF. DNA for the CDR3: TGTGCCAGCAGGCGCGAGCGAGCAGATACGCAGTATTTT.

The V call is TRBV18, the J call TRBJ1-6, with D possibly matching TRBD1 (6 bases). V shed 6 bases and J shed 5 bases, with 17 bases lying between them. Looked up from germline, CDR1 is KGHSH and CDR2 is LQKENI. The CDR3 has 16 amino acids. CDR3 loop: CASSDRQDSNNSPLHF. CDR3 DNA: TGTGCCAGCTCCGACCGGCAGGACAGCAATAATTCACCCCTCCACTTT. The full variable domain, with the rest looked up from reference TRBV18 and TRBJ1-6, is NAGVMQNPRHLVRRRGQEARLRCSPMKGHSHVYWYRQLPEEGLKFMVYLQKENIIDESGMPKERFSAEFPKEGPSILRIQQVVRGDSAAYFCASSDRQDSNNSPLHFGNGTRLTVT.

The gene calls are TRBV7-8 and TRBJ2-7; D perhaps matches TRBD1 (5 bases). Germline values: CDR1 SGHVS, CDR2 FQNEAQ. V was trimmed by 2 bases and J by 2 bases, leaving 16 bases between them. This CDR3 region has 16 residues. CDR3 sequence: CASSLTPRTQTYEQYF. The CDR3 coding sequence is TGTGCCAGCAGCTTAACCCCCCGGACACAAACCTACGAGCAGTACTTC.

The rearrangement links TRBV7-9 to TRBJ2-2; no definite D call. Trimming removed 3 bases at V and 5 bases at J, with 10 bases between. Germline values: CDR1 SEHNR, CDR2 FQNEAQ (reference sequence). CDR3 length: 14 amino acids. The DNA for the CDR3 is TGTGCCAGCAGCTTGACACCCACTACCGGGGAGCTGTTTTTT. It codes for CASSLTPTTGELFF. The full variable domain, its missing parts supplied by reference TRBV7-9 and TRBJ2-2, is DTGVSQNPRHKITKRGQNVTFRCDPISEHNRLYWYRQTLGQGPEFLTYFQNEAQLEKSRLLSDRFSAERPKGSFSTLEIQRTEQGDSAMYLCASSLTPTTGELFFGEGSRLTVL.